Below, 18 T cell receptor beta chains from the same sample are listed, as sequenced in a study of control samples from healthy donors and cancer patients. Here immunoSEQ multiplex PCR was the method, and the copy in TCRdb shows in-frame clones only, minus some. The repertoire holds around 48,000 clones, over 90% seen once, with around 24% in the top ten. Sequencing input: PBMCs. These receptors originate from a woman aged 50 to 60 with head and neck cancer.

CDR3 bases: TGTGCCAGCACTTTACGAGGGGGCGATCAGCCCCAGCATTTT. This encodes CASTLRGGDQPQHF. This chain uses TRBV6-6 with TRBJ1-5; TRBD1 agrees at 7 bases. The V gene's germline CDR1 is MNHNY and CDR2 SVGAGI (reference sequence). The V and J ends lost 7 bases and 5 bases, in that order; junction bases with no gene match: 8. The CDR3 has 14 amino acids.

The rearrangement joins TRBV7-9 to TRBJ2-5; D is possibly TRBD2 (6 bases). V was shortened by 2 bases and J by 4 bases, with 14 bases between the two germline ends. Germline V gene lookup returns CDR1 SEHNR and CDR2 FQNEAQ (reference sequence). CDR3 length: 15 amino acids. CDR3 residues: CASSLSDLGGETQYF. The CDR3 DNA sequence: TGTGCCAGCAGCTTATCCGACCTGGGGGGAGAGACCCAGTACTTC.

The V and J genes are TRBV9 and TRBJ1-6; D perhaps matches TRBD1 (6 bases). The CDR3 consists of 14 residues. V was trimmed by 0 bases and J by 8 bases, leaving 9 bases between them. Per the germline V gene, CDR1 is SGDLS and CDR2 is YYNGEE. The CDR3 spells CASSVGDTYSPLHF. DNA for the CDR3: TGTGCCAGCAGCGTAGGGGACACCTATTCACCCCTCCACTTT.

This chain links TRBV4-2 with TRBJ2-7; D is ambiguous. The CDR3 totals 14 residues. The germline CDR1 and CDR2 sequences are LGHNA and YNFKEQ. V lost 0 bases and J 7 bases, leaving 13 bases between the germline ends. CDR3 in DNA: TGTGCCAGCAGCCAAGATGGGTCTCGGATGGAGCAGTACTTC. Protein product: CASSQDGSRMEQYF.

The J gene is TRBJ2-1, the V gene TRBV27; D is undetermined. This CDR3 contains 16 residues. The germline CDR1 and CDR2 sequences are MNHEY and SMNVEV (reference sequence). V dropped 2 bases and J dropped 6 bases, with 17 bases sitting between them. CDR3 protein: CASSLDALGVGNEQFF. DNA of the CDR3: TGTGCCAGCAGTTTAGACGCGTTGGGCGTGGGCAATGAGCAGTTCTTC.

The chain recombines TRBV2 with TRBJ2-5, with 8 bases that match TRBD2. The junction had 2 bases not matched to a gene; V was cut back by 6 bases and J by 2 bases. This CDR3 comprises 13 residues. Germline V lookup: CDR1 SNHLY, CDR2 FYNNEI. The CDR3 here is CASRGTSQETQYF. In nucleotides, the CDR3 is TGTGCCAGCAGAGGGACTAGTCAAGAGACCCAGTACTTC.

This chain uses TRBV28 with TRBJ1-4; TRBD1 is a possible D gene (6 bases). The CDR3 has 16 amino acids. Germline V gives CDR1 MDHEN, CDR2 SYDVKM. V was pared by 6 bases and J by 8 bases, with 22 bases between. The CDR3 DNA reads TGTGCCAGCAGACCTAGTGGGGCAGGGGTACAGGAAAAACTGTTTTTT. Translated: CASRPSGAGVQEKLFF.

This clone was detected once. CDR3 coding DNA: TGTGCCAGCGGGGTCTCTCGGCGGTCCGATAATTCACCCCTCCACTTT. Translating gives CASGVSRRSDNSPLHF. This chain connects TRBV21-1 to TRBJ1-6. TRBV21-1 is assigned pseudogene status. There are 16 residues in the CDR3.

The chain carries TRBV28 and TRBJ1-5, with 7 bases matching TRBD1. Germline lookup yields CDR1 MDHEN and CDR2 SYDVKM. V shed 6 bases, J shed 1 base, and the junction held 6 bases outside the gene matches. The CDR3 spans 15 residues. Here the CDR3 DNA reads TGTGCCAGCAGCAGGGACAGTCCAAGCAATCAGCCCCAGCATTTT. Its translation: CASSRDSPSNQPQHF.

The chain joins TRBV28 to TRBJ1-6, with 10 bases aligning to TRBD1. Unmatched junction bases numbered 8, after V lost 5 bases and J lost 10 bases. This CDR3 region has 15 residues. Looked up from germline, CDR1 is MDHEN and CDR2 is SYDVKM. The CDR3 region is CASSPATGGRSPLHF. The DNA of the CDR3 is TGTGCCAGCAGTCCCGCGACAGGGGGCAGGTCACCCCTCCACTTT. Based on the CDR3 plus reference TRBV28 and TRBJ1-6, the full variable domain is DVKVTQSSRYLVKRTGEKVFLECVQDMDHENMFWYRQDPGLGLRLIYFSYDVKMKEKGDIPEGYSVSREKKERFSLILESASTNQTSMYLCASSPATGGRSPLHFGNGTRLTVT.

The gene calls are TRBV4-2 and TRBJ2-1; 10 nucleotides line up with TRBD1. The CDR3 runs to 15 residues. CDR1 is LGHNA, CDR2 YNFKEQ, per germline. The V gene end was trimmed by 2 bases and the J gene end by 5 bases; junction bases not matched to a gene: 3. CDR3 amino acids: CASSQTGTGDNEQFF. In DNA, the CDR3 is TGTGCCAGCAGCCAAACCGGGACAGGGGACAATGAGCAGTTCTTC.

The chain has TRBV7-2 and TRBJ1-2; 7 positions match TRBD1. Germline V gene sequence: CDR1 SGHTA, CDR2 FQGNSA. The CDR3 totals 15 residues. V lost 5 bases and J lost 6; bases outside the gene matches: 12. CDR3: CASSPGGQGGDGYTF. DNA of the CDR3: TGTGCCAGCAGCCCCGGGGGGCAGGGGGGCGATGGCTACACCTTC.

The chain is built from TRBV6-5 and TRBJ2-3; D is possibly TRBD1 (5 bases). Trimming removed 5 bases from V and 2 bases from J, with 11 bases in between. The V gene's germline CDR1 is MNHEY and CDR2 SVGAGI. The CDR3 has 14 residues. The CDR3 reads CASSPRVITDTQYF. For the CDR3, the DNA is TGTGCCAGCAGTCCCAGGGTAATCACAGATACGCAGTATTTT.

The genes are TRBV5-4 and TRBJ1-6; no definite D call. This CDR3 has 13 amino acids. CDR1 is SGHNT and CDR2 is YYREEE in the germline V gene (reference sequence). Trimming shortened V by 0 bases and J by 7 bases, and 5 bases separated the two germline ends. DNA of the CDR3: TGTGCCAGCAGCTTGGCGTCAAATTCACCCCTCCACTTT. It encodes CASSLASNSPLHF.

This chain links TRBV7-6 with TRBJ1-1; D is uncertain. V lost 1 base to trimming and J lost 2 bases, with 11 bases between them. Germline CDR1 reads SGHVS; CDR2 reads FNYEAQ. This CDR3 has 15 amino acids. The CDR3 is CASSLVAGVNTEAFF. The CDR3 DNA is TGTGCCAGCAGCTTAGTAGCGGGCGTTAACACTGAAGCTTTCTTT.

The chain links TRBV3-1 (or the pseudogene TRBV3-2) to TRBJ2-1, with 7 bases identical to TRBD2. V lost 4 bases, J lost 8 bases, and 14 bases stayed unmatched. Germline V lookup: CDR1 LGHDT, CDR2 YNNKEL (reference sequence). CDR3 length: 16 residues. CDR3 amino acids: CASSPTGGSISHEQFF. The DNA of the CDR3 is TGTGCCAGCAGCCCCACTGGCGGGAGTATCTCGCATGAGCAGTTCTTC.

The chain is built from TRBV15 and TRBJ1-2; a possible D gene is TRBD1 (5 bases). The V and J ends lost 0 bases and 5 bases respectively, with 13 bases between them. Germline assignment: CDR1 LNHNV and CDR2 YYDKDF (reference sequence). The CDR3 runs 15 residues. The CDR3 DNA sequence: TGTGCCACCAGCAGAGATCATGGGGCAGTATATGGCTACACCTTC. As protein: CATSRDHGAVYGYTF.

This chain uses TRBV30 with TRBJ1-1; D is undetermined. The CDR3 consists of 17 residues. Trimming shortened V by 0 bases and J by 2 bases, and 19 bases separated the two germline ends. In germline, CDR1 is GTSNPN, CDR2 SVGIG (reference sequence). The CDR3 protein is CAWSVGSLWQINTEAFF. CDR3 coding DNA: TGTGCCTGGAGTGTGGGCAGTTTATGGCAGATTAACACTGAAGCTTTCTTT.